This entry lists 16 T cell receptor beta chains sequenced from one sample in a study of cytomegalovirus exposure and HLA in healthy donors. With 60 Vbeta and 13 Jbeta primers, the PCR was carried out. Assay used: immunoSEQ multiplex PCR; TCRdb lists only in-frame clones, some missing. The table includes more than 80,000 clones, approximately 72% detected once. The sample comprised PBMCs. The receptors shown here come from a female donor in good health and CMV-seropositive.

The chain is built from TRBV11-2 and TRBJ2-5, with D maybe TRBD1 (5 bases). Trimming left V 0 bases short and J 5 bases short, with 13 bases between. CDR1 is SGHAT, CDR2 FQNNGV, per germline. The CDR3 extends over 15 amino acids. This chain's CDR3 is CASSLDRWGVETQYF. The CDR3 nucleotides are TGTGCCAGCAGCTTAGACAGGTGGGGCGTTGAGACCCAGTACTTC.

The DNA for the CDR3 is TGTGCCAGTAGTATAGGAGGGCCAGGGGTTCAGCCCCAGCATTTT. The encoded protein is CASSIGGPGVQPQHF. The chain couples TRBV19 to TRBJ1-5, with a tentative D call TRBD1 (6 bases). In germline, CDR1 is LNHDA, CDR2 SQIVND (reference sequence). Trimming removed 1 base at V and 6 bases at J, with 13 bases between. The CDR3 contains 15 residues.

The gene calls are TRBV7-2 and TRBJ2-1; the D gene is possibly TRBD2 (6 bases). The CDR3 covers 14 residues. CDR1 is SGHTA, CDR2 FQGNSA, per germline. V was clipped by 4 bases and J by 6 bases, with 13 bases between them. CDR3 amino acids: CASSYSGGVNEQFF. Here the CDR3 DNA reads TGTGCCAGCAGCTACTCCGGGGGAGTCAATGAGCAGTTCTTC. Supplemented by reference TRBV7-2 and TRBJ2-1, the full variable domain reads GAGVSQSPSNKVTEKGKDVELRCDPISGHTALYWYRQSLGQGLEFLIYFQGNSAPDKSGLPSDRFSAERTGGSVSTLTIQRTQQEDSAVYLCASSYSGGVNEQFFGPGTRLTVL.

The rearrangement links TRBV29-1 to TRBJ1-1; D not resolved. The germline gives CDR1 SQVTM, CDR2 ANQGSEA. Trimming left V 3 bases short and J 1 base short, with 15 bases between. The CDR3 runs 15 residues. The chain's CDR3 is CSVEGAQQTNTEAFF. The CDR3 DNA reads TGCAGCGTTGAGGGCGCACAGCAAACGAACACTGAAGCTTTCTTT.

For this clone: One end of the junction varies from germline; a read error may be responsible. The DNA of the CDR3 is TGTGCTAGCAGCTACGGGGTTGATCAGCCCCAGCATTTT. Translation: CASSYGVDQPQHF. The gene calls are TRBV7-7 and TRBJ1-5, with no clear D. The CDR3 is made up of 13 amino acids. Germline lookup yields CDR1 SSHAT and CDR2 FNYEAQ (reference sequence). Full variable domain (rest looked up from reference TRBV7-7 and TRBJ1-5): GAGVSQSPRYKVTKRGQDVTLRCDPISSHATLYWYQQALGQGPEFLTYFNYEAQPDKSGLPSDRFSAERPEGSISTLTIQRTEQRDSAMYRCASSYGVDQPQHFGDGTRLSIL.

The V call is TRBV5-1, the J call TRBJ2-1; D unresolved. The germline CDR1 and CDR2 sequences are SGHRS and YFSETQ. V was shortened by 0 bases and J by 7 bases, with 8 bases between the two germline ends. This CDR3 has 13 residues. CDR3 coding DNA: TGCGCCAGCAGCTTGGTTCCAGTGAATGAGCAGTTCTTC. It encodes CASSLVPVNEQFF.

This chain uses TRBV30 with TRBJ1-1, with D maybe TRBD1 (6 bases). CDR1 is GTSNPN, CDR2 SVGIG, per germline (reference sequence). V lost 0 bases and J lost 5, with 16 bases in between. The CDR3 runs to 15 residues. CDR3 coding DNA: TGTGCCTGGAGTGTATCCAGGGGAAGATTAACTGAAGCTTTCTTT. It is translated as CAWSVSRGRLTEAFF.

CDR3 residues: CASSRVRDRSSPLHF. CDR3 coding DNA: TGCGCCAGCAGTCGAGTCCGGGACAGATCTTCACCCCTCCACTTT. V is TRBV5-1 and J is TRBJ1-6; TRBD1 matches at 7 bases. The CDR3 is 15 amino acids. Trimming cost V 5 bases and J 9 bases; bases outside gene matches: 11. Germline V gene sequence: CDR1 SGHRS, CDR2 YFSETQ.

The rearrangement joins TRBV20-1 to TRBJ2-7, with 7 bases aligning to TRBD2. The CDR3 totals 11 residues. CDR1 and CDR2 from the germline V gene are DFQATT and SNEGSKA (reference sequence). DNA for the CDR3: TGCAGCGTCAAGCGGGGTTACGAGCAGTACTTC. As protein: CSVKRGYEQYF.

The chain carries TRBV18 and TRBJ1-2; the D is unclear. The CDR3 contains 15 residues. V gave up 2 bases and J gave up 5 bases, with 15 bases separating them. Germline lookup yields CDR1 KGHSH and CDR2 LQKENI. The CDR3 reads CASSPSAAGSYGYTF. The DNA of the CDR3 is TGTGCCAGCTCACCATCGGCAGCGGGAAGTTATGGCTACACCTTC.

The chain is built from TRBV19 and TRBJ1-5; D possibly corresponds to TRBD1 (5 bases). Germline CDR1 is LNHDA and CDR2 is SQIVND (reference sequence). The CDR3 sequence is 13 residues long. Trimming left V 7 bases short and J 5 bases short, with 12 bases between. The CDR3 DNA is TGTGCCAGTAAGAATCTAGGGGATCAGCCCCAGCATTTT. Residues: CASKNLGDQPQHF.

This clone was observed once. This chain's CDR3 is CASSLAGESDTQYF. The CDR3 nucleotides read TGTGCCAGCAGTTTAGCGGGAGAGTCGGATACGCAGTATTTT. The chain uses TRBV6-4 and TRBJ2-3, with 9 bases fitting TRBD2. The CDR3 is made up of 14 amino acids. The junction had 6 bases not matched to a gene; V was cut back by 5 bases and J by 6 bases. Germline V CDR1 and CDR2: MRHNA, SNTAGT.

This clone was recorded once. V usage is TRBV4-1 and J usage is TRBJ1-2, with D unclear. This CDR3 is 14 amino acids long. Germline V lookup: CDR1 MGHRA, CDR2 YSYEKL. The ends were cut back, 3 bases at V and 8 bases at J, with 16 bases in the middle. CDR3 in amino acids: CASSQEHPLEGYTF. CDR3 sequence (DNA): TGCGCCAGCAGCCAGGAACACCCTCTAGAGGGCTACACCTTC.

Only a few counts were recorded for this clone. The CDR3 spells CASSPRQVYGYTF. CDR3 in DNA: TGTGCCAGCAGTCCCAGACAGGTCTATGGCTACACCTTC. This sequence joins TRBV27 and TRBJ1-2; a weak D match, TRBD1 (6 bases). V lost 5 bases and J 4 bases, leaving 11 bases between the germline ends. CDR3 length: 13 amino acids. Germline assignment: CDR1 MNHEY and CDR2 SMNVEV (reference sequence).

The V call is TRBV7-2, the J call TRBJ2-3; 7 bases align to TRBD1. J was trimmed by 1 base and V by 1 base; bases with no gene match: 2. The CDR3 runs 15 residues. From germline, CDR1 is SGHTA and CDR2 FQGNSA. CDR3: CASSLVGGGTDTQYF. The CDR3 coding sequence is TGTGCCAGCAGCTTAGTAGGGGGCGGCACAGATACGCAGTATTTT.

CDR3: CASSGGGGGNTEAFF. CDR3 sequence (DNA): TGTGCCAGCAGTGGAGGGGGAGGGGGTAACACTGAAGCTTTCTTT. The chain uses TRBV25-1 and TRBJ1-1, with a weak D call TRBD1 (6 bases). Per germline, CDR1 MGHDK and CDR2 SYGVNS. The CDR3 runs to 15 residues. V was clipped by 4 bases and J by 2 bases, with 14 bases between them. Full variable domain (outside the CDR3, taken from reference TRBV25-1 and TRBJ1-1): EADIYQTPRYLVIGTGKKITLECSQTMGHDKMYWYQQDPGMELHLIHYSYGVNSTEKGDLSSESTVSRIRTEHFPLTLESARPSHTSQYLCASSGGGGGNTEAFFGQGTRLTVV.